A selection of T cell receptor beta chains follows, all from one sample in a study of long-term antiretroviral therapy in people with HIV. Here immunoSEQ multiplex PCR was the method, and the copy in TCRdb shows in-frame clones only, minus some. The data hold roughly 32,000 clones, with around 85% observed a single time. Sequenced here: unsorted PBMCs, sampled about 3.3 years after starting antiretroviral therapy. The receptors originated from a man aged 18 to 29 with HIV. CDR3s include the opening cysteine and the closing phenylalanine or tryptophan. D genes are given only for firm matches. A row's size may be missing; if present it is once, few, many or a size class.

j_gene | d_gene | abundance | v_gene | CDR3aa | CDR3nt
TRBJ2-1 | TRBD2 | . | TRBV7-9 | CASSFSGGPTIEQFF | TGTGCCAGCAGTTTTAGCGGGGGCCCTACAATTGAGCAGTTCTTC
TRBJ2-1 | TRBD1 | few | TRBV4-3 | CASSLSWGTGNSPYNEQFF | TGCGCCAGCAGCTTATCCTGGGGGACAGGGAATAGTCCATACAATGAGCAGTTCTTC
TRBJ1-1 | TRBD1 | few | TRBV4-1 | CASSQPRQGARTEAFF | TGCGCCAGCAGCCAGCCCCGACAGGGGGCGAGAACTGAAGCTTTCTTT
TRBJ1-1 | TRBD1 | . | TRBV27 | CASSEGGALSTEAFF | TGTGCCAGCAGCGAAGGGGGCGCCTTAAGCACTGAAGCTTTCTTT
TRBJ2-1 | TRBD2 | . | TRBV7-7 | CASSSGGSGSNEQFF | TGTGCTAGCAGCTCCGGCGGCAGCGGGAGCAATGAGCAGTTCTTC
TRBJ2-7 | . | . | TRBV15 | CATSREGENYEQYF | TGTGCCACCAGCAGAGAAGGGGAGAACTACGAGCAGTACTTC
TRBJ2-7 | . | . | TRBV19 | CASSIGGEGEQYF | TGTGCCAGTAGTATAGGTGGCGAGGGAGAGCAGTACTTC
TRBJ2-2 | . | . | TRBV28 | CASSLSEWNTGELFF | TGTGCCAGCAGTTTATCCGAATGGAACACCGGGGAGCTGTTTTTT
TRBJ1-3 | TRBD1 | . | TRBV14 | CASSQRGQGNSGNTIYF | TGTGCCAGCAGCCAACGGGGACAGGGAAACTCTGGAAACACCATATATTTT
TRBJ2-7 | TRBD1 | . | TRBV7-9 | CASSQGASYEQYF | TGTGCCAGCAGCCAGGGGGCTTCCTACGAGCAGTACTTC
TRBJ2-7 | . | . | TRBV27 | CASSFQKVGSEQYF | TGTGCCAGCAGTTTCCAAAAAGTGGGCAGCGAGCAGTACTTC
TRBJ2-3 | TRBD2 | . | TRBV6-4 | CASSESGLAGGPHTDTQYF | TGTGCCAGCAGTGAGTCGGGACTAGCGGGAGGGCCCCACACAGATACGCAGTATTTT
TRBJ1-2 | TRBD1 | . | TRBV5-4 | CASSRQGYPNYGYTF | TGTGCCAGCAGCAGACAGGGGTACCCTAACTATGGCTACACCTTC
TRBJ1-1 | . | . | TRBV5-1 | CASSLSGAEAFF | TGCGCCAGCAGCTTATCGGGGGCTGAAGCTTTCTTT
TRBJ1-6 | . | . | TRBV4-1 | CASSPLGRRDSPLHF | TGCGCCAGCAGCCCCCTCGGACGGAGAGATTCACCCCTCCACTTT
TRBJ2-5 | TRBD1 | . | TRBV4-1 | CASSQVGTGGRPVQETQYF | TGCGCCAGCAGCCAAGTAGGGACAGGGGGTCGCCCCGTCCAAGAGACCCAGTACTTC
TRBJ1-1 | . | . | TRBV28 | CASSLWGNTEAFF | TGTGCCAGCAGTTTGTGGGGGAACACTGAAGCTTTCTTT
TRBJ1-5 | . | . | TRBV9 | CASSVGYSNQPQHF | TGTGCCAGCAGCGTAGGATATAGCAATCAGCCCCAGCATTTT
TRBJ1-4 | . | . | TRBV28 | CASSSGALNEKLFF | TGTGCCAGCAGTTCCGGGGCGCTTAATGAAAAACTGTTTTTT
TRBJ2-3 | . | once | TRBV5-1 | CASSPARLQGHRTDTQYF | TGCGCCAGCAGCCCCGCAAGGCTACAGGGCCATCGCACAGATACGCAGTATTTT
TRBJ2-7 | . | . | TRBV23-1 | CASPAEQYF | TGCGCCAGCCCGGCTGAGCAGTACTTC
TRBJ1-5 | . | few | TRBV2 | CASTYEGQPQHF | TGTGCCAGCACCTACGAGGGTCAGCCCCAGCATTTT
TRBJ1-1 | . | . | TRBV2 | CASSDGGRENTEAFF | TGTGCCAGCAGTGATGGCGGCAGGGAGAACACTGAAGCTTTCTTT
TRBJ1-2 | TRBD1 | . | TRBV28 | CASSWDSNYGYTF | TGTGCCAGCAGTTGGGACAGCAACTATGGCTACACCTTC
TRBJ1-2 | TRBD1 | . | TRBV28 | CASSFYRGFPYGYTF | TGTGCCAGCAGTTTCTACAGGGGGTTCCCCTATGGCTACACCTTC
TRBJ2-3 | . | once | TRBV27 | CASSPLRGSVTQYF | TGTGCCAGCAGTCCTCTACGGGGCTCAGTTACGCAGTATTTT
TRBJ1-3 | . | . | TRBV12-5 | CASGTPTVLAVGSSGNTIYF | TGTGCTAGTGGGACTCCGACAGTCCTAGCTGTGGGGTCCTCTGGAAACACCATATATTTT
TRBJ1-2 | . | . | TRBV28 | CASSRLSLRDTVDGYTF | TGTGCCAGCAGTAGACTATCGCTCCGGGACACTGTCGATGGCTACACCTTC
TRBJ2-1 | . | . | TRBV2 | CASSETIIFNEQFF | TGTGCCAGCAGTGAAACGATCATTTTCAATGAGCAGTTCTTC
TRBJ2-1 | TRBD2 | . | TRBV7-3 | CASSLGTSGNHNEQFF | TGTGCCAGCAGCTTAGGGACTAGCGGGAACCACAATGAGCAGTTCTTC
TRBJ2-7 | TRBD1 | . | TRBV28 | CASREQGQGAYEQYF | TGTGCCAGCAGGGAGCAAGGACAGGGGGCTTACGAGCAGTACTTC
TRBJ2-1 | . | . | TRBV5-4 | CASQDGYGDNEQFF | TGTGCCAGTCAGGACGGGTACGGGGACAATGAGCAGTTCTTC
TRBJ1-5 | . | . | TRBV2 | CASSEGGRSQPQHF | TGTGCCAGCAGTGAAGGGGGTAGGAGTCAGCCCCAGCATTTT
TRBJ1-2 | . | . | TRBV18 | CASSPKGDGYTF | TGTGCCAGCTCACCTAAAGGGGATGGCTACACCTTC
TRBJ1-1 | . | . | TRBV19 | CASSILGGRRTEAFF | TGTGCCAGTAGTATACTGGGGGGGAGGAGGACTGAAGCTTTCTTT
TRBJ1-4 | . | . | TRBV29-1 | CSVRGRATNEKLFF | TGCAGCGTTCGAGGGCGTGCAACTAATGAAAAACTGTTTTTT
TRBJ1-1 | . | . | TRBV5-1 | CASSLAAGRNTEAFF | TGCGCCAGCAGCTTGGCGGCGGGCAGGAACACTGAAGCTTTCTTT
TRBJ2-5 | TRBD2 | . | TRBV7-3 | CASSLTGGTSQETQYF | TGTGCCAGCAGCTTAACCGGAGGGACTAGCCAAGAGACCCAGTACTTC
TRBJ1-2 | . | . | TRBV7-9 | CASSLELGYTF | TGTGCCAGCAGCTTAGAGCTCGGCTACACCTTC
TRBJ2-1 | . | . | TRBV6-6 | CASSRPYNEQFF | TGTGCCAGCAGCAGACCATACAATGAGCAGTTCTTC
TRBJ2-1 | . | . | TRBV9 | CASRLEGGNEQFF | TGTGCCAGCAGACTGGAGGGTGGCAATGAGCAGTTCTTC
TRBJ1-2 | . | . | TRBV6-5 | CASSGPLRTSYGYTF | TGTGCCAGCAGTGGTCCTTTGAGGACAAGCTATGGCTACACCTTC
TRBJ1-2 | TRBD1 | once | TRBV9 | CASSLRGGGYTF | TGTGCCAGCAGCTTACGAGGGGGCGGCTACACCTTC
TRBJ1-3 | . | few | TRBV18 | CASSPERARGNTIYF | TGTGCCAGCTCACCAGAAAGGGCGCGGGGAAACACCATATATTTT
TRBJ1-1 | . | . | TRBV28 | CASTLGQNTEAFF | TGTGCCAGCACCTTAGGACAGAACACTGAAGCTTTCTTT
TRBJ1-6 | . | . | TRBV25-1 | CASSGAGGTNSPLHF | TGTGCCAGCAGTGGCGCCGGGGGCACGAATTCACCCCTCCACTTT
TRBJ2-7 | . | . | TRBV6-6 | CASIPADGPSYEQYF | TGTGCCAGCATTCCCGCGGACGGACCATCCTACGAGCAGTACTTC
TRBJ2-7 | TRBD2 | . | TRBV27 | CASGISDSGAHYEQYF | TGTGCCAGCGGCATTTCCGATAGCGGGGCCCACTACGAGCAGTACTTC
TRBJ1-4 | . | . | TRBV5-6 | CASSLVGGTLGVNEKLFF | TGTGCCAGCAGCTTGGTTGGAGGGACACTGGGGGTTAATGAAAAACTGTTTTTT
TRBJ1-1 | . | . | TRBV18 | CASSASGQNTEAFF | TGTGCCAGCTCGGCGTCAGGACAGAACACTGAAGCTTTCTTT
TRBJ1-1 | . | once | TRBV6-5 | CASSSPQGTGNTEAFF | TGTGCCAGCAGTTCTCCACAGGGTACAGGGAACACTGAAGCTTTCTTT
TRBJ1-2 | . | . | TRBV7-2 | CASSPKAGTGINGYTF | TGTGCCAGCAGCCCAAAGGCGGGCACAGGAATTAATGGCTACACCTTC
TRBJ1-2 | TRBD1 | . | TRBV19 | CASSIGTGDNYGYTF | TGTGCCAGTAGTATTGGAACAGGGGATAACTATGGCTACACCTTC
TRBJ2-7 | TRBD1 | . | TRBV7-8 | CASSLTFRDRGPEQYF | TGTGCCAGCAGCTTAACCTTCCGGGACAGGGGACCCGAGCAGTACTTC
TRBJ2-7 | TRBD2 | . | TRBV6-5 | CASSAAGGAYEQYF | TGTGCCAGCAGTGCCGCCGGGGGGGCGTACGAGCAGTACTTC